This TCR beta chain was found in a study of T cell responses to AZD1222 COVID-19 vaccine. Broader study findings: Clonal diversity was possibly underestimated, and white British individuals and females predominated among donors. Baseline seropositivity occurred in only a handful of AZD1222 recipients.

On this clone itself: Its antigen is not identified.

The germline V gene encodes CDR1 GTSNPN and CDR2 SVGIG (reference sequence). Trimming took 0 bases from V and 4 from J, leaving 7 bases between them. The CDR3 is 13 amino acids. The data were produced by immunoSEQ multiplex PCR, yet TCRdb's version contains in-frame clones alone and is incomplete. The data show around 120,000 clones, about 90% seen once. Sequences were derived from peripheral blood, sampled on day 0 of AZD1222 vaccination. The V gene is TRBV30, the J gene TRBJ1-3, with no clear D. The sequence derives from an adult in good health. The CDR3 bases are TGTGCCTGGAGTGTCCCGTACGGAAACACCATATATTTT. This encodes CAWSVPYGNTIYF.